This TCR beta chain stems from a study of long-term antiretroviral therapy in people with HIV (dated by TCRdb to between 2021 and 2024). About the investigation overall: The earliest samples were collected roughly a decade before the 2015 WHO recommendation for immediate ART, at a time when ART was usually postponed until CD4 counts fell. A retrospective serial study tested whether changes in peripheral blood TRB repertoire composition and diversity were associated with ART initiation and durable HIV suppression. A total of 150 to 200 cryopreserved PBMC samples came from 25 to 35 adults with confirmed HIV infection and were collected serially over a mean of about six years (range 1-12). Among the 25 to 30 participants with HIV, over nine were female. No cross-contamination during QIAcube processing was seen in test extractions of a monoclonal T-cell line run alongside around 34 polyclonal samples. Study-wide conclusions, independent of this receptor: Expanded TRB clones identified before ART initiation dominated the repertoire across all time points, though the dominance fluctuated and decreased in many PLHIV after ART. Unsorted PBMC were profiled instead of sorted CD4+ and CD8+ T cells because pre-ART samples had limited cell numbers. Since PBMC availability was limited, sequencing covered only the TCR beta chain, with no alpha chain pairing. Starting ART was linked to a significant rise in TRB diversity, yet even after long-term ART the diversity remained significantly lower than in transplant donor controls. Inferences about post-ART repertoire changes are limited because no data were available on ART adherence, viral resistance or therapy changes. The samples were dated from about 2003 to 2018, and the ART regimens that were used may be less effective than current ART regimens. Narrower CDR3 length ranges were observed in HIV repertoires than in controls, and an antigen-experienced repertoire with only a slight naive shift after ART was suggested by the network structure.

To be included, a participant needed at least one PBMC sample from before ART initiation plus at least two post-ART samples. Treatment was received in the United States of America by all participants with HIV. Before DNA extraction, cryopreserved samples of 1-10 million PBMC were thawed and then washed. At the time of the earliest PBMC sample, participants with HIV were aged between roughly 20 and 54 years. Each participant contributed PBMC samples from 1-4 timepoints before ART initiation and 2-8 timepoints after ART initiation, with a median of 7 samples. For every participant, serial HIV viral load, CD4+ T-cell count, ART history and demographic data were obtained. Using a Qiagen kit on a QIAcube, genomic DNA was extracted from unsorted PBMC, with samples processed in batches of 12. As concerns this clone: The antigen this receptor binds is unknown. No per-base quality is available; no much larger clone lies one base away.

The immunoSEQ hsTCRB v3.0 assay was used at survey level resolution to sequence the TRB variable region. The targeted TRB sequencing depth was roughly 40,000-50,000 T-cell genomes per sample. Pooled TRB libraries were sequenced on an Illumina MiSeq with a v3 150-cycle kit. Concerning the study's data processing: Repertoire analysis ran in R within a reproducible Nextflow workflow covering QC, data transformation and analysis. Custom analyses were implemented in LymphoSeq2, an R package for AIRR-Seq data exploration. Several samples that produced fewer than 5000 total TRB sequences were removed, so 180 or so HIV repertoires were analyzed. Among the roughly 190 retained HIV repertoires, 59 were collected before ART initiation and approximately 130 after ART initiation. Each repertoire was downsampled to 5000 TRB nucleotide sequences, and summary statistics were averaged across 100 downsampling iterations. TRB sequences were retained for analysis only if CDR3 regions of at least seven amino acids were present. Diversity was measured with a Shannon entropy-derived clonality score and the Gini coefficient. Repertoire networks linked the top 5000 CDR3 amino acid sequences whenever two sequences differed by an edit distance of one. Antigen specificity groups and MHC restriction were predicted for TRB CDR3 amino acid sequences with GLIPH2. Known CMV, EBV, HIV or tissue antigen associations were flagged by matching CDR3 amino acid sequences against VDJdb and McPAS-TCR. Pre-ART, post-ART and control groups were compared with Wilcoxon signed-rank tests and Holm-Bonferroni correction. Not all clones reach the TCRdb copy of this immuneACCESS table, which keeps in-frame sequences only. Checked studies attribute under half of the gap to unresolved V genes and leave the rest unexplained. The V and J calls and the clone size are those of that table, but D and trimming were determined from the DNA. The sample data list some 28,000 clones, and 90% to 95% of these were observed just once. Of the sample, under 8.5% is held by the ten largest clones.

The CDR3 starts with the cysteine, ends with the phenylalanine, and has 11 residues. The entry retains the CDR3 DNA only, 33 bases that are in frame from base 1. Sequenced here: unsorted PBMCs, sampled 6 to 6.5 years after starting antiretroviral therapy. This receptor was taken from a man under 40 with HIV. The chain was built from TRBV21-1 and TRBJ2-5; the DNA was not compared with TRBD2, the D call given in the table. TRBV21-1 is reported as a pseudogene. The CDR3 in this case is CASSANSRRDF. The bases read TGTGCCAGCAGCGCAAACTCCCGGCGGGACTTC.